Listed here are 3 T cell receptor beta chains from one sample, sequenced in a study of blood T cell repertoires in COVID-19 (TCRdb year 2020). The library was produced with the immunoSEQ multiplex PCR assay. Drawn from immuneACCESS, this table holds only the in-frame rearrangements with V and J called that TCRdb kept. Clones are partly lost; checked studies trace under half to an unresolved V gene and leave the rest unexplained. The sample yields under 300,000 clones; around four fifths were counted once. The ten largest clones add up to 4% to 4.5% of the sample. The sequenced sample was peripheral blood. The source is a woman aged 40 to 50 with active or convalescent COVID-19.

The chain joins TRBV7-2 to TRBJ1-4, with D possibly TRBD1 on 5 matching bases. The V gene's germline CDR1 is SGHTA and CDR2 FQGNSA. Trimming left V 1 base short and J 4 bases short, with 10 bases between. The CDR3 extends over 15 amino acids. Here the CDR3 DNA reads TGTGCCAGCAGCTTAGATGGGGCCAGTAATGAAAAACTGTTTTTT. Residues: CASSLDGASNEKLFF.

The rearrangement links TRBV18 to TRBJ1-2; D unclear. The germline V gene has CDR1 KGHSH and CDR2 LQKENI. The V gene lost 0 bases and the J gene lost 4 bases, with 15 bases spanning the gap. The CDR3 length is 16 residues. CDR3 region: CASSPPDGGDGYGYTF. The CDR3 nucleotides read TGTGCCAGCTCACCACCCGACGGAGGTGACGGCTATGGCTACACCTTC.

The CDR3 sequence is CATNRDRGRNTEAFF. The CDR3 DNA is TGTGCCACCAACCGGGACAGGGGGAGGAACACTGAAGCTTTCTTT. The chain joins TRBV24-1 to TRBJ1-1; 11 nucleotides agree with TRBD1. The CDR3 runs to 15 residues. V dropped 8 bases and J dropped 1; count of bases not matched to a gene: 5. In germline, CDR1 is KGHDR, CDR2 SFDVKD.